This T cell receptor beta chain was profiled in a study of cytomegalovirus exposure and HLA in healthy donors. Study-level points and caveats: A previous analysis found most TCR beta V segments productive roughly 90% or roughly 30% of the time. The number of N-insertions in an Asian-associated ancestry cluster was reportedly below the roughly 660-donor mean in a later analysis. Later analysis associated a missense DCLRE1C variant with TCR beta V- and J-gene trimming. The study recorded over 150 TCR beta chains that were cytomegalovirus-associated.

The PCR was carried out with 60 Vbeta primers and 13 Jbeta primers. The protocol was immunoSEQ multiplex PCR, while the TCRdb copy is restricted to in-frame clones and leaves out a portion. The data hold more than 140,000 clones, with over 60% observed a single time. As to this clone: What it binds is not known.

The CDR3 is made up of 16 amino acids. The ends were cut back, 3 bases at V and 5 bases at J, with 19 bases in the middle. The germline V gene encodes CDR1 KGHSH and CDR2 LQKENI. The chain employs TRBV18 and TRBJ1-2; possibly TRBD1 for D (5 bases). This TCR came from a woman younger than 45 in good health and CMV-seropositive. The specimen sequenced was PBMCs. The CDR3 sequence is CASSPWRDGGEYGYTF. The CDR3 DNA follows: TGTGCCAGCTCACCGTGGCGGGACGGTGGGGAGTATGGCTACACCTTC.